This T cell receptor (beta chain) is from a study of blood T cells in healthy people across ages. A few counts support this clonotype. Per sample, no less than 5 micrograms of total RNA were extracted. V shed 1 base and J 2 bases; nucleotides not matched to a gene: 3. Germline V CDR1 and CDR2: SQVTM, ANQGSEA. The CDR3 sequence is 15 residues long. Alongside a J-beta primer mix, a sample-barcoded 5' primer served in a second PCR lasting about 7 to 12 cycles. TCRdb processed the 5' RACE reads anew with MiXCR; each CDR3 protein has one entry. The repertoire holds hundreds of thousands of distinct CDR3 sequences, with 20% to 25% as singletons.

The sequencing sample was made of blood. The TCR originated in a man between 65 and 79 years old in good health. This rearrangement joins TRBV29-1 to TRBJ2-5; 11 bases map to TRBD2. The DNA of the CDR3 is TGCAGCGTTGAAGTTACTAGCGGGAGACAAGAGACCCAGTACTTC. It yields the protein CSVEVTSGRQETQYF.